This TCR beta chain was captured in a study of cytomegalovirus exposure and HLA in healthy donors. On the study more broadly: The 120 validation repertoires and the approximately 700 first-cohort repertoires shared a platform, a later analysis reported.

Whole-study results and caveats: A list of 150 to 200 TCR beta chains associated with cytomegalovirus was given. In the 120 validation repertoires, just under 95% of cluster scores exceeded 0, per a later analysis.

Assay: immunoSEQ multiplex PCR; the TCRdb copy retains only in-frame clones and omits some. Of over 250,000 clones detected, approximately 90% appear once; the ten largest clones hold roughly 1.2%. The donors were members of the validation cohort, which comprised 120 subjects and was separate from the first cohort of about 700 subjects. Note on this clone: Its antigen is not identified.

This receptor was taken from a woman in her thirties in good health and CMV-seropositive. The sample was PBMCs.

As DNA, the CDR3 is TGTGCCAGCAGTTTAGCCCAGGCAGCAGGTACTGAAGCTTTCTTT. It yields the protein CASSLAQAAGTEAFF. The genes are TRBV28 and TRBJ1-1; D is unresolved. Germline loops: CDR1 MDHEN, CDR2 SYDVKM. Trimming removed 2 bases at V and 5 bases at J, with 15 bases between. This CDR3 comprises 15 residues.